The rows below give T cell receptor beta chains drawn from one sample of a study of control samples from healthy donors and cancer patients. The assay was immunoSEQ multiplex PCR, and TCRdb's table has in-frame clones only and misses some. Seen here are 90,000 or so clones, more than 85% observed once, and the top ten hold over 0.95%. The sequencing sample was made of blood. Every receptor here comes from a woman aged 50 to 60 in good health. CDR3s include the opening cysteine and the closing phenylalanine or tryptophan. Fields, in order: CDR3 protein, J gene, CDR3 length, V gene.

CDR3: CASSETGSSYEQYF
J: TRBJ2-7
length: 14
V: TRBV6-5

CDR3: CASSQDGTGDGYTF
J: TRBJ1-2
length: 14
V: TRBV4-3

CDR3: CASRPAGQENTGELFF
J: TRBJ2-2
length: 16
V: TRBV6-6

CDR3: CSVERSDSLRRGAYEQYF
J: TRBJ2-7
length: 18
V: TRBV29-1

CDR3: CASSLLRNEQYF
J: TRBJ2-7
length: 12
V: TRBV12-3/TRBV12-4

CDR3: CASSLGFSGELFF
J: TRBJ2-2
length: 13
V: TRBV28

CDR3: CASSKTETVRLFF
J: TRBJ1-4
length: 13
V: TRBV6-2/TRBV6-3

CDR3: CSVGKTTGGSADTQYF
J: TRBJ2-3
length: 16
V: TRBV29-1

CDR3: CASSYLNWRESGDTQYF
J: TRBJ2-3
length: 17
V: TRBV6-2/TRBV6-3

CDR3: CASTLTGTQDYEQYF
J: TRBJ2-7
length: 15
V: TRBV6-6

CDR3: CASCRQRNQPQHF
J: TRBJ1-5
length: 13
V: TRBV7-2

CDR3: CASSAFWRAPYNEQFF
J: TRBJ2-1
length: 16
V: TRBV7-9

CDR3: CASSPAEMNLSYEQYF
J: TRBJ2-7
length: 16
V: TRBV28

CDR3: CASSRGGSGNTIYF
J: TRBJ1-3
length: 14
V: TRBV6-5

CDR3: CASSRDRVSLSSYNEQFF
J: TRBJ2-1
length: 18
V: TRBV7-9

CDR3: CASSSSGTGGEKLFF
J: TRBJ1-4
length: 15
V: TRBV9

CDR3: CASSDFGGALYEQYF
J: TRBJ2-7
length: 15
V: TRBV5-5

CDR3: CASSFYGRRGYTF
J: TRBJ1-2
length: 13
V: TRBV12-3/TRBV12-4

CDR3: CASSSEMRVRTEAFF
J: TRBJ1-1
length: 15
V: TRBV7-2

CDR3: CASSLGRGRARNEQFF
J: TRBJ2-1
length: 16
V: TRBV7-9

CDR3: CASSEASDDNEQFF
J: TRBJ2-1
length: 14
V: TRBV10-1

CDR3: CASTKGGRTDTQYF
J: TRBJ2-3
length: 14
V: TRBV19

CDR3: CASSLDQNVGYTF
J: TRBJ1-2
length: 13
V: TRBV12-3/TRBV12-4

CDR3: CASLRTTSGAKETQYF
J: TRBJ2-5
length: 16
V: TRBV28

CDR3: CASSQGLLRGGSYEQYF
J: TRBJ2-7
length: 17
V: TRBV14

CDR3: CASRRGGTGGDEQYF
J: TRBJ2-7
length: 15
V: TRBV6-6

CDR3: CASMEYIGYGYTF
J: TRBJ1-2
length: 13
V: TRBV2

CDR3: CASSQDAASGNRDIQYF
J: TRBJ2-4
length: 17
V: TRBV4-1

CDR3: CASSQGRDSPEKYGYTF
J: TRBJ1-2
length: 17
V: TRBV4-2

CDR3: CASSLDSGPQHF
J: TRBJ1-5
length: 12
V: TRBV7-9

CDR3: CASSQDLGRVGGYTF
J: TRBJ1-2
length: 15
V: TRBV4-3

CDR3: CASGRQSYNSPLHF
J: TRBJ1-6
length: 14
V: TRBV28

CDR3: CASSPQKGVVEKLFF
J: TRBJ1-4
length: 15
V: TRBV18

CDR3: CASSDRFGNTIYF
J: TRBJ1-3
length: 13
V: TRBV6-2/TRBV6-3

CDR3: CASSLDGLAGGIAQYF
J: TRBJ2-7
length: 16
V: TRBV11-3

CDR3: CASSRGLAGDNEQFF
J: TRBJ2-1
length: 15
V: TRBV4-2

CDR3: CASSLPSGMDTEAFF
J: TRBJ1-1
length: 15
V: TRBV25-1

CDR3: CASSLFHSTAGPSSYNEQFF
J: TRBJ2-1
length: 20
V: TRBV7-8

CDR3: CASSAHRGRTDTQYF
J: TRBJ2-3
length: 15
V: TRBV7-9

CDR3: CSVVPTSGPDTQYF
J: TRBJ2-3
length: 14
V: TRBV29-1

CDR3: CAISRTGNTEAFF
J: TRBJ1-1
length: 13
V: TRBV10-3

CDR3: CASSRQGSMGNEQYF
J: TRBJ2-7
length: 15
V: TRBV11-1

CDR3: CASSPSGTSNQPQHF
J: TRBJ1-5
length: 15
V: TRBV18

CDR3: CASSSLGRGGGSSGELFF
J: TRBJ2-2
length: 18
V: TRBV27

CDR3: CASSFPGLYGYTF
J: TRBJ1-2
length: 13
V: TRBV7-2

CDR3: CASSPDRLSNQPQHF
J: TRBJ1-5
length: 15
V: TRBV7-9

CDR3: CASMITWTANTEAFF
J: TRBJ1-1
length: 15
V: TRBV19

CDR3: CASSSPSGGYTF
J: TRBJ1-2
length: 12
V: TRBV27